This TCR beta chain was recovered during a study of T-cell reconstitution after alpha-beta-depleted transplantation in children. The table lists this clonotype with a few counts. Unique molecular identifiers were incorporated during preparation of the TCRbeta library. TCRdb reprocessed the PCR reads with MiXCR, giving one entry per CDR3 protein. Of about 610,000 distinct CDR3 sequences in the sample, roughly a tenth were seen once. Germline loops: CDR1 SGHRS, CDR2 YFSETQ. V was clipped by 4 bases and J by 5 bases; unmatched bases: 3. The CDR3 is 14 residues long. This specimen consisted of PBMCs from the stem cell graft donor, obtained from the stem cell graft. The clonotype was recovered from a human donor who donated a stem cell graft to a child with acute myeloid leukemia. The gene calls are TRBV5-1 and TRBJ2-1; TRBD2 matches 10 bases. CDR3 residues: CASSTGLADNEQFF. CDR3 DNA: TGCGCCAGCAGCACCGGACTAGCGGACAATGAGCAGTTCTTC.